The present TCR beta chain was sequenced within a study of identical twins. The study's findings and limits: Out-of-frame beta chain sequences displayed weaker excess sharing between twins. Among out-of-frame alpha sequences shared by twins, low generation probability occurred in excess.

Germline assignment: CDR1 SGHRS and CDR2 YFSETQ. The V gene lost 4 bases and the J gene lost 2 bases, with 12 bases spanning the gap. The CDR3 totals 14 residues. TCRdb re-analysed the 5' RACE reads in MiXCR, keeping a single row per CDR3 protein. The sample lists 1.5 million to 2 million distinct CDR3 sequences; less than 40% were seen once. No donor was unhealthy or non-Caucasian. Turning to this clonotype: Its antigen is undetermined.

The chain has TRBV5-1 and TRBJ1-2, with TRBD1 as a possible D gene (6 bases). Sequencing was done on a sample of cord blood. The clonotype comes from a newborn girl in good health. In nucleotides, the CDR3 is TGCGCCAGCAGCCCGGGACAAAAAAACTATGGCTACACCTTC. Its translation: CASSPGQKNYGYTF.